Listed below are T cell receptor beta chains from one sample, sequenced in a study of breast tumors, draining lymph nodes, adjacent tissues. Via MiXCR, TCRdb re-called the multiplex PCR reads, giving one row per CDR3 protein. This table holds approximately 120,000 distinct CDR3 sequences, 21% found once. The sequencing input was axillary lymph node tissue. Every receptor here comes from a female donor with breast cancer. Some clones in this sample may be carry-over from other donors' samples. The CDR3 runs from the conserved cysteine through the conserved F or W. Each record gives: CDR3 length, clone size, J gene, D gene, V gene, CDR3 protein, CDR3 DNA. A D gene is named only where the DNA matches it firmly. Clone size appears in some rows only: once, few, many, or a class for an expanded clone.

16 many TRBJ2-7 TRBD2 TRBV28 CASSLLVGLAVYEQYF TGTGCCAGCAGTTTATTGGTAGGACTAGCGGTCTACGAGCAGTACTTC
11 many TRBJ1-3 NA TRBV20-1 CSARAGNTIYF TGCAGTGCTAGAGCGGGCAACACCATATATTTT
16 many TRBJ2-3 NA TRBV6-6 CASSPPTGRSADTQYF TGTGCCAGCAGCCCCCCCACGGGGAGGAGCGCAGATACGCAGTATTTT
15 many TRBJ1-6 TRBD1 TRBV7-2 CASSSQGARDSPLHF TGTGCCAGCAGCTCACAGGGGGCGCGGGATTCACCCCTCCACTTT
15 many TRBJ2-2 NA TRBV12-3/TRBV12-4 CASSSGTPKPGELFF TGTGCCAGCAGCTCCGGGACCCCCAAGCCCGGGGAGCTGTTTTTT
13 many TRBJ2-3 NA TRBV5-1 CASSLGSTDTQYF TGTGCCAGCAGCCTAGGATCGACAGATACGCAGTATTTT
16 many TRBJ2-7 NA TRBV7-8 CASSRISVLGFSEQYF TGTGCCAGCAGCCGCATTAGTGTACTAGGTTTCAGCGAGCAGTACTTC
14 many TRBJ2-7 NA TRBV5-5 CASSLADGRYEQYF TGTGCCAGCAGCTTGGCCGACGGACGCTACGAGCAGTACTTC
14 many TRBJ1-5 NA TRBV6-1 CASSEMGKTGYQHF TGTGCCAGCAGTGAAATGGGAAAGACGGGATATCAGCATTTT
15 NA TRBJ2-7 TRBD2 TRBV24-1 CATSDSGLGPLEQYF TGTGCCACCAGTGACTCGGGACTAGGGCCCCTCGAGCAGTACTTC
12 many TRBJ2-3 NA TRBV2 CASSGQTDTQYF TGTGCCTCCAGCGGCCAGACAGATACGCAGTATTTT